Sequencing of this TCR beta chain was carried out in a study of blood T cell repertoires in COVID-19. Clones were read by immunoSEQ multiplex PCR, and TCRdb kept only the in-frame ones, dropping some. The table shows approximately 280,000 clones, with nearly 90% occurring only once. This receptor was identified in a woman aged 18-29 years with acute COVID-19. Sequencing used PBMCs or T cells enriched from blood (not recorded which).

Written as DNA, the CDR3 is TGTGCCAGCAGCCAAGATTTTTTGGCGGAGTACGAGCAGTACTTC. Protein product: CASSQDFLAEYEQYF. This sequence joins TRBV3-1 (or the pseudogene TRBV3-2) and TRBJ2-7; no reliable D call. V was shortened by 0 bases and J by 4 bases, with 13 bases between the two germline ends. Germline loops: CDR1 LGHDT, CDR2 YNNKEL (reference sequence). The CDR3 is 15 residues long.